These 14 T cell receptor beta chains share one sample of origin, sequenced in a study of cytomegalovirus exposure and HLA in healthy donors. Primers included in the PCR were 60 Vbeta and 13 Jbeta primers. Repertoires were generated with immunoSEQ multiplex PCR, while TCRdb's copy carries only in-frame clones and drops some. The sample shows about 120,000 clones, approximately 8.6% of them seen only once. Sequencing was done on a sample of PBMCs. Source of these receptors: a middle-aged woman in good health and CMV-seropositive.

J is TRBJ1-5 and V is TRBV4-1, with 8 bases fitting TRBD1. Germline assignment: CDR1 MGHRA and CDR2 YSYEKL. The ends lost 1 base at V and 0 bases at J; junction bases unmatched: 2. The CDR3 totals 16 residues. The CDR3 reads CASSQGDRSSNQPQHF. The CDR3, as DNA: TGCGCCAGCAGCCAAGGGGACAGGAGTAGCAATCAGCCCCAGCATTTT.

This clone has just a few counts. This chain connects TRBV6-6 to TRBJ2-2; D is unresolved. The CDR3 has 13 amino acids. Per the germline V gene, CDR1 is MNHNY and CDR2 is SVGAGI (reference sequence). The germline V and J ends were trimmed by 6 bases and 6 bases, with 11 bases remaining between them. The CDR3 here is CASSYGQSGELFF. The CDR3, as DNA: TGTGCCAGCAGCTACGGGCAGTCCGGGGAGCTGTTTTTT.

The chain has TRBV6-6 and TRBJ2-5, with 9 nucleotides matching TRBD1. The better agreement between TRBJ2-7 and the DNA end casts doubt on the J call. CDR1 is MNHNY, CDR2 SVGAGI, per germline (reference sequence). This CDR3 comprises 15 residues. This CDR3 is CASSLRGTGNYEQYF. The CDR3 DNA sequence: TGTGCCAGCAGTTTGAGGGGGACAGGGAACTACGAGCAGTACTTC.

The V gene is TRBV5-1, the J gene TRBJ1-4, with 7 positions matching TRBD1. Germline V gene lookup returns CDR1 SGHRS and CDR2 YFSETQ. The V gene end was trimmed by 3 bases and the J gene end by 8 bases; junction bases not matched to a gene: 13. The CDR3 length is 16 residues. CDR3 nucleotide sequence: TGCGCCAGCAGCTCCGCCACAGGGGAAGAAACAGAAAAACTGTTTTTT. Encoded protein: CASSSATGEETEKLFF.

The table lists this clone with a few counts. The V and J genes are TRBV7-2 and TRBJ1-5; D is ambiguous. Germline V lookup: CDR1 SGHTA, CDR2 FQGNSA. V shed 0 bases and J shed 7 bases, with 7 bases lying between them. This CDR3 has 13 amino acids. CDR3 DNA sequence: TGTGCCAGCAGCTTAGCTGTGGCCCAGCCCCAGCATTTT. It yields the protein CASSLAVAQPQHF.

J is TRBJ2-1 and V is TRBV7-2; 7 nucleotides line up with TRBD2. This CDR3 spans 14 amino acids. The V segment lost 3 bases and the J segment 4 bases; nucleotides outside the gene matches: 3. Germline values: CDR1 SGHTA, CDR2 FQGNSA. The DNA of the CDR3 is TGTGCCAGCAGCTTCCTAGCGGTATACAATGAGCAGTTCTTC. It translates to CASSFLAVYNEQFF.

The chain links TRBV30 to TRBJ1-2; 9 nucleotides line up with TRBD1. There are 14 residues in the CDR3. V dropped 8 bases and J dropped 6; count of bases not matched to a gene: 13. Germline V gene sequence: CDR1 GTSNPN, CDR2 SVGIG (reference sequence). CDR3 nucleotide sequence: TGTGCCCGGGACAGGGAGGTTCGGGGAAATGGCTACACCTTC. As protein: CARDREVRGNGYTF.

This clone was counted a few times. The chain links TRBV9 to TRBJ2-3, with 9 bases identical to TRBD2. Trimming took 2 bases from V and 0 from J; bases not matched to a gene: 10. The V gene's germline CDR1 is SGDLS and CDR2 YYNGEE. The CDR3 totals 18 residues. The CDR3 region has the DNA TGTGCCAGCAGCGTGGGGGCGGGGGGGCGTTCAAGCACAGATACGCAGTATTTT. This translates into CASSVGAGGRSSTDTQYF.

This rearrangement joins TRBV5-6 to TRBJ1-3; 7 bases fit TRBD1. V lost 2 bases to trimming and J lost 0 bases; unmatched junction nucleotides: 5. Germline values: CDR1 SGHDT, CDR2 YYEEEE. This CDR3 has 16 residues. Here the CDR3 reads CASSFLTGLSGNTIYF. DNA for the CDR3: TGTGCCAGCAGCTTCTTGACAGGGCTCTCTGGAAACACCATATATTTT.

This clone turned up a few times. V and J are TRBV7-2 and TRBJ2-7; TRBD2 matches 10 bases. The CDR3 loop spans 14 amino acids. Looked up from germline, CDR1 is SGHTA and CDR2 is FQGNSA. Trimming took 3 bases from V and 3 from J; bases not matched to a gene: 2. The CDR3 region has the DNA TGTGCCAGCAGCTTTCTAGCGGGGGACTACGAGCAGTACTTC. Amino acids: CASSFLAGDYEQYF.

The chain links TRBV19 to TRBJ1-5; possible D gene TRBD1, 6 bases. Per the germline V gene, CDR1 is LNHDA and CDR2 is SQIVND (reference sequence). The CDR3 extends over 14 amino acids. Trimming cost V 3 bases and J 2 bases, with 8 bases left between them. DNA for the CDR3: TGTGCCAGTAGTATCGACAGGCGCAATCAGCCCCAGCATTTT. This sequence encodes CASSIDRRNQPQHF.

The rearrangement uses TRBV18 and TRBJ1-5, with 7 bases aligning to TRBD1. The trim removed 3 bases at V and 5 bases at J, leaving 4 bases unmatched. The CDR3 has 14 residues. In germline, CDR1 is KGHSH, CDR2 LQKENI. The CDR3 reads CASSPTGFDQPQHF. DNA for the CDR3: TGTGCCAGCTCACCGACAGGGTTTGATCAGCCCCAGCATTTT.

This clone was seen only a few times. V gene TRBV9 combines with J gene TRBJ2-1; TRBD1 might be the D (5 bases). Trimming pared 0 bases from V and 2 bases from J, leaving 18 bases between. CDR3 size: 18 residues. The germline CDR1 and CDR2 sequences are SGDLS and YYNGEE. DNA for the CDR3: TGTGCCAGCAGCGTAGGAGGAATGGGGCAGGGAACCTACAATGAGCAGTTCTTC. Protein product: CASSVGGMGQGTYNEQFF.

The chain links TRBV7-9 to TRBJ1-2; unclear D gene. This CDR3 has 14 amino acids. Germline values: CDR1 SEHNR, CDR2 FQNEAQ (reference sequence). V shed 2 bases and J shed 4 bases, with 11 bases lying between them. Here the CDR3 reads CASSLPVPVYGYTF. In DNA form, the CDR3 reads TGTGCCAGCAGCTTACCGGTCCCGGTCTATGGCTACACCTTC.